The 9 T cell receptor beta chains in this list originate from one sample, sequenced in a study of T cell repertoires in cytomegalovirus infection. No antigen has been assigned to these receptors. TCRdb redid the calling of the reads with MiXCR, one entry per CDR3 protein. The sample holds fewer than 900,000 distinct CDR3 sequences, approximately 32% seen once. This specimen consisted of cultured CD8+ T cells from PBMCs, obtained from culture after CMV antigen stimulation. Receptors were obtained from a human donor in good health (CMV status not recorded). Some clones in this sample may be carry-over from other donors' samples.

The CDR3, as DNA: TGTGCCAGCAGTTTAGCGCCTCCGGGCGCGGATCAGCCCCAGCATTTT. The encoded protein is CASSLAPPGADQPQHF. The rearrangement uses TRBV12-3 or TRBV12-4 and TRBJ1-5; D not certain. This CDR3 is 16 amino acids long. V dropped 0 bases and J dropped 5 bases, with 14 bases sitting between them.

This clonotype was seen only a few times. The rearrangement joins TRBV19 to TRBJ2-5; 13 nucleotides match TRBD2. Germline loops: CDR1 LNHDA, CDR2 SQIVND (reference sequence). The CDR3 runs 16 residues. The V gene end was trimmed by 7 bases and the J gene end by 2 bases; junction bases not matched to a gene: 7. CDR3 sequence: CASTLTSGGPQETQYF. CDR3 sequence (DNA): TGTGCCAGTACCTTGACTAGCGGGGGGCCTCAAGAGACCCAGTACTTC.

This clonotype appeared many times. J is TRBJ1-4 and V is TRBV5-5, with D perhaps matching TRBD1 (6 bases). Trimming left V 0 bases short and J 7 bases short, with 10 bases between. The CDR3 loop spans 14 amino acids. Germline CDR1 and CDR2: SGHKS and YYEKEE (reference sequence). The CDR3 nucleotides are TGTGCCAGCAGCTTGGACAGGGCGGGTGAAAAACTGTTTTTT. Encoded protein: CASSLDRAGEKLFF.

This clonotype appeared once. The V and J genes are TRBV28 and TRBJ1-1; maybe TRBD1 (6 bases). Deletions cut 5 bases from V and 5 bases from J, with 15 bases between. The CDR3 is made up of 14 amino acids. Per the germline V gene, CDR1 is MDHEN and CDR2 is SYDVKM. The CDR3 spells CASSEEGGGTEAFF. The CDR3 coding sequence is TGTGCCAGCAGTGAGGAGGGGGGAGGGACTGAAGCTTTCTTT.

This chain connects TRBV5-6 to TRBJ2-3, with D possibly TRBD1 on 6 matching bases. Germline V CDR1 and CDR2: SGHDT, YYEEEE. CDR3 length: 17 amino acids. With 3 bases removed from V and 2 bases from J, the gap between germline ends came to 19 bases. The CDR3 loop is CASSSDQGFRATDTQYF. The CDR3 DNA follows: TGTGCCAGCAGCTCTGACCAGGGGTTTAGGGCCACAGATACGCAGTATTTT.

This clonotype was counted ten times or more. CDR3 coding DNA: TGTGCCAGCAGTTTAGCGGGAGGGGGGAGGACTGAAGCTTTCTTT. Protein sequence: CASSLAGGGRTEAFF. The chain combines TRBV12-3 or TRBV12-4 with TRBJ1-1, with a tentative D call TRBD1 (6 bases). The CDR3 covers 15 residues. V gave up 0 bases and J gave up 5 bases, with 13 bases separating them.

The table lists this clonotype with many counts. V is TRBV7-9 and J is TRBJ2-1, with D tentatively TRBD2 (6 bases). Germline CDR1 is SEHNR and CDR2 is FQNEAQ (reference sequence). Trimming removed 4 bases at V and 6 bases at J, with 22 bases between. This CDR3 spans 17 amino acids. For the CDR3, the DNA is TGTGCCAGCAGCTCCCTTACGTCGTCTAGCGCTTTCAATGAGCAGTTCTTC. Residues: CASSSLTSSSAFNEQFF. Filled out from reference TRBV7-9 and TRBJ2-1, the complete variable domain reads DTGVSQNPRHKITKRGQNVTFRCDPISEHNRLYWYRQTLGQGPEFLTYFQNEAQLEKSRLLSDRFSAERPKGSFSTLEIQRTEQGDSAMYLCASSSLTSSSAFNEQFFGPGTRLTVL.

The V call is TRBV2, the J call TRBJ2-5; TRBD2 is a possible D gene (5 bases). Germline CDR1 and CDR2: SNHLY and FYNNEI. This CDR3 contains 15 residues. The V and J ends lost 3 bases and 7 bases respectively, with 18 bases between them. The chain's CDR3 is CASSENYKPAGTQYF. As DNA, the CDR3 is TGTGCCAGCAGTGAGAACTACAAGCCCGCGGGGACCCAGTACTTC.

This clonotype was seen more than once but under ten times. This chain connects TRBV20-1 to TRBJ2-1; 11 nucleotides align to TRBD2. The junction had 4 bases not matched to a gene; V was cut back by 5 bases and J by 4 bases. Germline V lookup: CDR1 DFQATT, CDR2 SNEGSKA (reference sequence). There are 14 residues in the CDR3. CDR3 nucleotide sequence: TGCAGTGCTGAAACTAGCGGGGGATACAATGAGCAGTTCTTC. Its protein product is CSAETSGGYNEQFF.